The present T cell receptor beta chain was sequenced within a study of post-analysis software for immune sequencing data. Study context: Progressive-relapsing, secondary progressive and relapsing-remitting multiple sclerosis were among the disease courses included. Findings and limits, study-wide: Five TRBV segments, TRBV5-6, TRBV5-1 and TRBV20-1 among them, were found more frequent in patients than controls.

Each TCR beta cDNA library carried unique molecular identifiers. TCRdb reprocessed the PCR reads with MiXCR, giving one entry per CDR3 protein. This table holds roughly 410,000 distinct CDR3 sequences, roughly 38% found once. In its sample, this clonotype was seen a few times. Its antigen is currently unknown. Trimming removed 4 bases at V and 7 bases at J, with 13 bases between. CDR3 size: 14 residues. Germline CDR1 reads MNHNS; CDR2 reads SASEGT. The gene calls are TRBV6-1 and TRBJ1-4; TRBD1 might be the D (5 bases). The receptor was isolated from a girl between 5 and 17 years old with multiple sclerosis. Sample: blood. The CDR3 coding sequence is TGTGCCAGCAGTGCGAGGGGCGGAGGTGAAAAACTGTTTTTT. This translates into CASSARGGGEKLFF.